The TCR beta chain under discussion was sequenced for a study of shared clonotypes between healthy human individuals. CD45RO-negative, CCR7-selected cells formed the naive CD8 fraction, which excluded terminally differentiated effector memory CD45RA+ cells. Unmatched junction bases numbered 4, after V lost 5 bases and J lost 4 bases. The germline CDR1 and CDR2 sequences are PRHDT and FYEKMQ (reference sequence). The CDR3 is 15 amino acids. This clone appeared once. Data came from immunoSEQ multiplex PCR; TCRdb stores just in-frame clones and leaves some out. The sample shows 550,000 to 650,000 clones, roughly 95% of them seen only once.

The rearrangement links TRBV13 to TRBJ2-2; TRBD1 agrees at 10 bases. The sample comprised naive CD8+ T cells sorted from blood. The receptor was derived from a woman in her twenties or thirties in good health. CDR3 bases: TGTGCCAGCAGCGTGGGACAGGGGAGCACCGGGGAGCTGTTTTTT. Protein product: CASSVGQGSTGELFF. Filled out from reference TRBV13 and TRBJ2-2, the complete variable domain reads AAGVIQSPRHLIKEKRETATLKCYPIPRHDTVYWYQQGPGQDPQFLISFYEKMQSDKGSIPDRFSAQQFSDYHSELNMSSLELGDSALYFCASSVGQGSTGELFFGEGSRLTVL.